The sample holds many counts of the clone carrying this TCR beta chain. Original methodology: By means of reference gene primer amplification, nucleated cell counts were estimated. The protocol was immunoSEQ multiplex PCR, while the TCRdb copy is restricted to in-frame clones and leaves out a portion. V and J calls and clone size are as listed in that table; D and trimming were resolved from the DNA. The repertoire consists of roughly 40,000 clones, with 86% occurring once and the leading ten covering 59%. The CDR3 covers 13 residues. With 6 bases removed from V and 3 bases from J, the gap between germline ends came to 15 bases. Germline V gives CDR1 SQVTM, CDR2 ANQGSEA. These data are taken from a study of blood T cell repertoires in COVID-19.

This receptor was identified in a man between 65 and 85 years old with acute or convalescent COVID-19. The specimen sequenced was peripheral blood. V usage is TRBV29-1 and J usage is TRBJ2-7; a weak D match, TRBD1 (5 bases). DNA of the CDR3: TGCAGCGTAGTGGTTGACAGCAACTACGAGCAGTACTTC. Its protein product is CSVVVDSNYEQYF.